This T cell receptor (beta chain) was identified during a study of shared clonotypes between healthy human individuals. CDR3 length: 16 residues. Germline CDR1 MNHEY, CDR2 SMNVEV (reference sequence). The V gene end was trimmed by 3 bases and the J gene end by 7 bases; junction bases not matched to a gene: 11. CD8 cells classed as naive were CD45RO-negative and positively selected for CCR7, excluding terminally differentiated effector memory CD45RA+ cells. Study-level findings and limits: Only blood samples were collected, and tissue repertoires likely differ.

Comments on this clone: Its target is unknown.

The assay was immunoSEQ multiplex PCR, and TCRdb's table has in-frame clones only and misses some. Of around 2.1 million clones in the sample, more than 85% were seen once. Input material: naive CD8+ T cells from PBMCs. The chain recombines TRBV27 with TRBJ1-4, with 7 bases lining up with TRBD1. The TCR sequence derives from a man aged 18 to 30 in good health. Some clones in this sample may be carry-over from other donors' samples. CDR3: CASSLRGDSRIEKLFF. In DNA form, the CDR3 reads TGTGCCAGCAGTTTGCGGGGGGACAGCCGGATTGAAAAACTGTTTTTT.